The 11 T cell receptor beta chains in this list originate from one sample, sequenced in a study of T cell changes during pregnancy in multiple sclerosis (dated by TCRdb to about 2019). The method behind the library was the immunoSEQ multiplex PCR assay. Here the immuneACCESS table is served through TCRdb, limited to in-frame sequences with V and J called. Missing clones are a known gap in these copies; in checked studies unresolved V genes cover under half, and the rest lacks a known reason. Counted in this sample were 36,000 or so clones; 80% to 95% of them appeared once. The ten biggest clones cover over 0.95% of the sample. The sample comprised PBMCs (not recorded whether the cells were cultured). These receptors were collected from a female donor with multiple sclerosis, enrolled in a pregnancy study.

The chain is built from TRBV2 and TRBJ2-3; 9 bases line up with TRBD2. The CDR3 has 13 amino acids. Germline-derived CDR1 and CDR2 are SNHLY and FYNNEI. V lost 7 bases, J lost 1 base, and 0 bases stayed unmatched. The CDR3 sequence is CASKREGTDTQYF. CDR3 nucleotides: TGTGCCAGCAAGCGGGAGGGCACAGATACGCAGTATTTT.

The chain links TRBV5-1 to TRBJ1-1; weak D call: TRBD1 (5 bases). Per the germline V gene, CDR1 is SGHRS and CDR2 is YFSETQ. The germline V and J ends were trimmed by 2 bases and 5 bases, with 22 bases remaining between them. The CDR3 runs 17 residues. DNA for the CDR3: TGCGCCAGCAGCTTCCGACCAAGGGTGGGGGAGTTGACTGAAGCTTTCTTT. Translating gives CASSFRPRVGELTEAFF. The variable domain in full, with the rest retrieved from reference TRBV5-1 and TRBJ1-1, is KAGVTQTPRYLIKTRGQQVTLSCSPISGHRSVSWYQQTPGQGLQFLFEYFSETQRNKGNFPGRFSGRQFSNSRSEMNVSTLELGDSALYLCASSFRPRVGELTEAFFGQGTRLTVV.

The chain's CDR3 is CASSLGAAGQPQHF. The CDR3 DNA sequence: TGCGCCAGCAGCTTGGGGGCCGCGGGTCAGCCCCAGCATTTT. This chain links TRBV5-1 with TRBJ1-5; D not certain. V shed 0 bases and J shed 6 bases, with 10 bases lying between them. This CDR3 region has 14 residues. Germline V gives CDR1 SGHRS, CDR2 YFSETQ.

The chain joins TRBV19 to TRBJ1-2, with 7 bases identical to TRBD1. CDR3 length: 14 residues. V gave up 6 bases and J gave up 2 bases; unmatched junction bases: 6. Looked up from germline, CDR1 is LNHDA and CDR2 is SQIVND (reference sequence). The CDR3 sequence: CASRRTGLNYGYTF. CDR3 nucleotide sequence: TGTGCCAGTAGAAGGACAGGCCTCAACTATGGCTACACCTTC.

The chain uses TRBV19 and TRBJ2-7; no firm D call. V was pared by 5 bases and J by 3 bases, with 11 bases between. This CDR3 region has 13 residues. Germline V CDR1 and CDR2: LNHDA, SQIVND (reference sequence). CDR3 sequence: CASSAPTHYEQYF. DNA of the CDR3: TGTGCCAGTAGTGCGCCGACCCACTACGAGCAGTACTTC.

This clone has just one count. The V call is TRBV5-4, the J call TRBJ2-7; D assignment may be TRBD1 or TRBD2 (5 bases each). This CDR3 has 14 amino acids. Trimming took 4 bases from V and 1 from J, leaving 12 bases between them. Germline V gene sequence: CDR1 SGHNT, CDR2 YYREEE (reference sequence). The DNA for the CDR3 is TGTGCCAGCAGCGCTGGGACGGGGTCCTACGAGCAGTACTTC. Translation: CASSAGTGSYEQYF.

DNA of the CDR3: TGTGCCAGCAGTCCACGGACTAGATCCTACGAGCAGTACTTC. This gives the protein CASSPRTRSYEQYF. The chain couples TRBV27 to TRBJ2-7; 7 positions agree with TRBD2. The junction had 5 bases not matched to a gene; V was cut back by 5 bases and J by 1 base. This CDR3 comprises 14 residues. Germline CDR1 MNHEY, CDR2 SMNVEV (reference sequence).

The count of this clone is one. This chain joins TRBV6-5 and TRBJ2-1; D gene ambiguous. V was cut by 5 bases and J by 4 bases, with 6 bases left in between. CDR3 length equals 12 residues. Germline CDR1 is MNHEY and CDR2 is SVGAGI. The CDR3 nucleotides read TGTGCCAGCAGTCGTCTATACAATGAGCAGTTCTTC. Translation: CASSRLYNEQFF.

The chain combines TRBV30 with TRBJ2-3, with D perhaps TRBD2 (6 bases). Germline V gene data show CDR1 as GTSNPN and CDR2 as SVGIG (reference sequence). The CDR3 has 14 amino acids. V was trimmed by 0 bases and J by 5 bases, leaving 12 bases between them. The CDR3 protein is CAWSVGTGEDTQYF. In nucleotides, the CDR3 is TGTGCCTGGAGTGTGGGGACGGGAGAAGATACGCAGTATTTT.

The chain combines TRBV28 with TRBJ1-2; 9 positions match TRBD1. Germline V CDR1 and CDR2: MDHEN, SYDVKM. J gave up 4 bases and V 10 bases, and 10 bases lay outside the gene matches. There are 14 residues in the CDR3. CDR3 residues: CATTTGGEIYGYTF. Here the CDR3 DNA reads TGTGCCACTACGACAGGGGGTGAAATCTATGGCTACACCTTC.

The V call is TRBV19, the J call TRBJ2-2, with TRBD1 identical over 8 bases. V was pared by 4 bases and J by 3 bases, with 19 bases of the junction left unmatched. Germline V lookup: CDR1 LNHDA, CDR2 SQIVND (reference sequence). The CDR3 length is 20 residues. The CDR3 here is CASSTDRDRSDLRDTGELFF. The CDR3 coding sequence is TGTGCCAGTAGTACGGACCGGGACAGGAGCGACCTACGGGACACCGGGGAGCTGTTTTTT.